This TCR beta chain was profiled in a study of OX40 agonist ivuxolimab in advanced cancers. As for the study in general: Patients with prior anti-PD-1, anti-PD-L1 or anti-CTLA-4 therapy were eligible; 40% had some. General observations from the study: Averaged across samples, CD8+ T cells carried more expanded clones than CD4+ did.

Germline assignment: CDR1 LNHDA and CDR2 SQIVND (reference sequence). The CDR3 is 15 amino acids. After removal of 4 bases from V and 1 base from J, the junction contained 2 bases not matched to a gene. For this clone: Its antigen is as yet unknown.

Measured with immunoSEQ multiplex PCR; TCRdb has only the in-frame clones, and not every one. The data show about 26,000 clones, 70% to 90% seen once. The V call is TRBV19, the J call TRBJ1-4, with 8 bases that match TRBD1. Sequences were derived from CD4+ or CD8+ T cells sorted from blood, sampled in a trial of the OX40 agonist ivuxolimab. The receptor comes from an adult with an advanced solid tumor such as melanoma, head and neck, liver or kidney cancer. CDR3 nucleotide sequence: TGTGCCAGTAGTACCAGGGGGCTAACTAATGAAAAACTGTTTTTT. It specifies CASSTRGLTNEKLFF.